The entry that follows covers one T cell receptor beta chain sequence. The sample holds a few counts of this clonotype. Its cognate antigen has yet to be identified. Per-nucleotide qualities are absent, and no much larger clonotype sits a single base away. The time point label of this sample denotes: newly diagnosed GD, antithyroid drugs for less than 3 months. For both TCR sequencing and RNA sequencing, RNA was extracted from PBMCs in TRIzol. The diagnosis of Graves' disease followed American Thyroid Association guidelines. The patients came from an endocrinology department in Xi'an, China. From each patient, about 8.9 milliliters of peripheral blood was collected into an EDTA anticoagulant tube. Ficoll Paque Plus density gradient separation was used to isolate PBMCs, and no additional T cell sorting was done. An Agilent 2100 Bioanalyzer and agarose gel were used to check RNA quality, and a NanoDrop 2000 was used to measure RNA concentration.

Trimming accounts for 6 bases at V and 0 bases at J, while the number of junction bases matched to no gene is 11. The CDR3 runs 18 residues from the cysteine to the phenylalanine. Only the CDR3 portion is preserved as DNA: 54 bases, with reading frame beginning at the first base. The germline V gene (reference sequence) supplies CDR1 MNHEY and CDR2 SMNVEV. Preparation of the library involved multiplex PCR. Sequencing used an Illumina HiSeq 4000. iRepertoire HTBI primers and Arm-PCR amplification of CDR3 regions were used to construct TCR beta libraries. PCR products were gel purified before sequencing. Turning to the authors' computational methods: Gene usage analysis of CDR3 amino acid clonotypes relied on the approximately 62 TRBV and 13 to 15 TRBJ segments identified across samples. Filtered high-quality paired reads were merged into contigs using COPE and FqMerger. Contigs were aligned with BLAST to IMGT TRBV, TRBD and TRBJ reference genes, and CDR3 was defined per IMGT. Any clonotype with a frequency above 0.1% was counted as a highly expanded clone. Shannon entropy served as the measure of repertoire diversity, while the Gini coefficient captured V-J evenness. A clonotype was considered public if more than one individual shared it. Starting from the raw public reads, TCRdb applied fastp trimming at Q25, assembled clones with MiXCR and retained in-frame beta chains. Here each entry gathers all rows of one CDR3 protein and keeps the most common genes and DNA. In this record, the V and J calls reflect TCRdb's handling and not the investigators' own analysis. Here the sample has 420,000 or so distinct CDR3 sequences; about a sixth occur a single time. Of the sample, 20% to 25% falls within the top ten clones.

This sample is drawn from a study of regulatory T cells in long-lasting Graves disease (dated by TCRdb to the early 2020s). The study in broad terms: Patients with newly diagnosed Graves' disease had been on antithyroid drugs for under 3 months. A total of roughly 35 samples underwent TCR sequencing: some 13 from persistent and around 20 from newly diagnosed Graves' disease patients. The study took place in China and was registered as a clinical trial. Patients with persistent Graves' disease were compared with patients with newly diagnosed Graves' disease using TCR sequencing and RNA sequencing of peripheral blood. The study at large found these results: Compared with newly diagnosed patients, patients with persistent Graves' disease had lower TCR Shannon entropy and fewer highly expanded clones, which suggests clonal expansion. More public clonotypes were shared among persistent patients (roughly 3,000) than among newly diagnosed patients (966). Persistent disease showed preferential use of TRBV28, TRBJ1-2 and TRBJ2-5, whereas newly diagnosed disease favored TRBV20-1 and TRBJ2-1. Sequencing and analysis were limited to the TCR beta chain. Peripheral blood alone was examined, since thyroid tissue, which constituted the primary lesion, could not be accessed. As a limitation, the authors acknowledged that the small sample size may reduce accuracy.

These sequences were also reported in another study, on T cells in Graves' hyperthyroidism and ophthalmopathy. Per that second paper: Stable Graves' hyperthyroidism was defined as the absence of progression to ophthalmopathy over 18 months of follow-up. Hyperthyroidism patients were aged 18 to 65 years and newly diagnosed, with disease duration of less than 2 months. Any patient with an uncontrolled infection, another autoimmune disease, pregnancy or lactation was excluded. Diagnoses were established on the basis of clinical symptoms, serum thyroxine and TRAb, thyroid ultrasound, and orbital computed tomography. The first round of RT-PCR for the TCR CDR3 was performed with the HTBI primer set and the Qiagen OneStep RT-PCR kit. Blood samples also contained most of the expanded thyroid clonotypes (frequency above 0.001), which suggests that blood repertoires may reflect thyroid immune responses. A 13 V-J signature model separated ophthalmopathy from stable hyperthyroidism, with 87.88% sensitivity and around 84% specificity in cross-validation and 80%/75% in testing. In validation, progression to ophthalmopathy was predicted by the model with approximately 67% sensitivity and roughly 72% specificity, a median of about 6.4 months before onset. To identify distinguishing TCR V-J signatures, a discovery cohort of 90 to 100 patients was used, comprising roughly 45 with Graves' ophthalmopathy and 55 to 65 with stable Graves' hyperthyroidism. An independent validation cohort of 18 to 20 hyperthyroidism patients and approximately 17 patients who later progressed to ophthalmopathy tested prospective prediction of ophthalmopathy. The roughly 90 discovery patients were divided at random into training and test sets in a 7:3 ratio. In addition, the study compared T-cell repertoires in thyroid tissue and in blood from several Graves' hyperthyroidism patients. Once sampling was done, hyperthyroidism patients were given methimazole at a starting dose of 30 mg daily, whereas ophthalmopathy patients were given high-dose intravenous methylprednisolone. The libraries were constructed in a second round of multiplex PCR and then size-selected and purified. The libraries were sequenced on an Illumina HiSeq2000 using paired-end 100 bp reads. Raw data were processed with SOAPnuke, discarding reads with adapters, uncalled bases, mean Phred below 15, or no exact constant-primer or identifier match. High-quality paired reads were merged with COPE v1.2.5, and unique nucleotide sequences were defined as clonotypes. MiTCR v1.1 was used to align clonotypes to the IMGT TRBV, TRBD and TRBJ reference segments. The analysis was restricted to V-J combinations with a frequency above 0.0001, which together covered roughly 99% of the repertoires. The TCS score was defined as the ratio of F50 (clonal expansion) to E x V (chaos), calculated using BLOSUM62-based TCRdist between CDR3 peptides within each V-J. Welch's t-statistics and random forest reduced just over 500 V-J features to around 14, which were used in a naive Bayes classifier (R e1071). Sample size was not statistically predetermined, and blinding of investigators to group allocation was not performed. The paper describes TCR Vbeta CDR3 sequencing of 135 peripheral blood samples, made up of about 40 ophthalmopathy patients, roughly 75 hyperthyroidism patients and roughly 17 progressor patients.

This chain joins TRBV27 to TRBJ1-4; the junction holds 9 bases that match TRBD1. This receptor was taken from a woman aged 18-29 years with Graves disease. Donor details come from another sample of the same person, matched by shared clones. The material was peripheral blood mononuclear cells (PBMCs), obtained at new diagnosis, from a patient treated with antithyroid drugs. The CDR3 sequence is CASRLSPGQGSTNEKLFF. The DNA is TGTGCCAGCAGACTCTCACCGGGACAGGGTTCAACTAATGAAAAACTGTTTTTT.